This is a list of T cell receptor beta chains from one sample in a study of identical twins. TCRdb itself ran the 5' RACE reads through MiXCR, one entry per CDR3 protein. The sample has about 730,000 distinct CDR3 sequences; 21% are singletons. These same records also appear under a second study, on T cells expressing NK-cell markers.

Material for sequencing was PBMCs. The receptor set was obtained from a woman younger than 30 in good health. Each CDR3 is given with its conserved first and last residue. The order of the fields is D gene, clone size, J gene, V gene, CDR3 protein, CDR3 DNA. A D gene is named only where the DNA matches it firmly. Some rows mark clone size as missing; the rest say once, few, many or name a class of expanded clone.

D: -
size: many
J: TRBJ2-2
V: TRBV20-1
CDR3: CSARDRWITGELFF
DNA: TGCAGTGCTAGAGACAGGTGGATCACCGGGGAGCTGTTTTTT

D: -
size: few
J: TRBJ1-5
V: TRBV20-1
CDR3: CSAGRHNQPQHF
DNA: TGCAGTGCTGGACGGCACAATCAGCCCCAGCATTTT

D: -
size: -
J: TRBJ2-3
V: TRBV12-3/TRBV12-4
CDR3: CASRTSSADTQYF
DNA: TGTGCCAGCAGGACTAGTTCAGCAGATACGCAGTATTTT

D: TRBD2
size: -
J: TRBJ2-3
V: TRBV15
CDR3: CATALFLAGADTQYF
DNA: TGTGCCACCGCCCTCTTTCTAGCGGGGGCCGATACGCAGTATTTT

D: TRBD1
size: -
J: TRBJ1-1
V: TRBV9
CDR3: CASSAHKRQGGSEAFF
DNA: TGTGCCAGCAGCGCACACAAAAGACAGGGAGGATCTGAAGCTTTCTTT

D: TRBD1
size: -
J: TRBJ2-3
V: TRBV5-1
CDR3: CASTYRDRVTDTQYF
DNA: TGCGCCAGCACGTACCGGGACAGGGTCACAGATACGCAGTATTTT

D: -
size: few
J: TRBJ1-2
V: TRBV20-1
CDR3: CSLLEGYTF
DNA: TGCAGCCTACTGGAGGGCTACACCTTC

D: TRBD1
size: -
J: TRBJ2-1
V: TRBV29-1
CDR3: CSVLSGQGAAEQFF
DNA: TGCAGCGTACTTTCCGGACAGGGGGCGGCTGAGCAGTTCTTC

D: -
size: few
J: TRBJ1-1
V: TRBV10-3
CDR3: CAISELDTEAFF
DNA: TGTGCCATCAGTGAGTTAGACACTGAAGCTTTCTTT

D: TRBD1
size: once
J: TRBJ1-1
V: TRBV5-1
CDR3: CASSRLGQGNTEAFF
DNA: TGCGCCAGCAGCAGACTGGGACAGGGGAACACTGAAGCTTTCTTT

D: -
size: few
J: TRBJ2-5
V: TRBV10-3
CDR3: CAISESPQETQYF
DNA: TGTGCCATCAGTGAGTCGCCACAAGAGACCCAGTACTTC

D: TRBD1
size: few
J: TRBJ1-1
V: TRBV20-1
CDR3: CSAKTGGAVGNTEAFF
DNA: TGCAGTGCTAAGACAGGGGGCGCGGTTGGGAACACTGAAGCTTTCTTT

D: -
size: -
J: TRBJ2-7
V: TRBV25-1
CDR3: CATRGDSDYEQYF
DNA: TGTGCCACCAGGGGGGACTCCGACTACGAGCAGTACTTC

D: TRBD1
size: few
J: TRBJ1-2
V: TRBV7-2
CDR3: CASSLEGASYGYTF
DNA: TGTGCCAGCAGCTTAGAGGGGGCGAGCTATGGCTACACCTTC

D: TRBD1
size: -
J: TRBJ2-7
V: TRBV6-1
CDR3: CASSVSDRGAYEQYF
DNA: TGTGCCAGCAGTGTAAGCGACAGGGGGGCCTACGAGCAGTACTTC

D: TRBD1
size: few
J: TRBJ1-4
V: TRBV7-2
CDR3: CASSRQGFEKLFF
DNA: TGTGCCAGCTCCCGACAGGGCTTCGAAAAACTGTTTTTT

D: -
size: few
J: TRBJ2-7
V: TRBV20-1
CDR3: CSARGSEQYF
DNA: TGCAGTGCTAGGGGAAGCGAGCAGTACTTC

D: -
size: -
J: TRBJ1-2
V: TRBV5-1
CDR3: CASSFLSTSGYGYTF
DNA: TGCGCCAGCAGCTTCTTGTCAACTTCCGGCTATGGCTACACCTTC

D: -
size: -
J: TRBJ2-7
V: TRBV13
CDR3: CASSIGGRDYEQYF
DNA: TGTGCCAGCAGTATAGGGGGTCGGGACTACGAGCAGTACTTC

D: TRBD2
size: many
J: TRBJ2-5
V: TRBV7-6
CDR3: CASSMNSGYTETQYF
DNA: TGTGCCAGCAGTATGAATAGCGGGTATACAGAGACCCAGTACTTC

D: TRBD2
size: few
J: TRBJ2-1
V: TRBV20-1
CDR3: CSAETSGRMEEQFF
DNA: TGCAGTGCTGAGACTAGCGGGAGGATGGAGGAGCAGTTCTTC

D: TRBD2
size: -
J: TRBJ2-5
V: TRBV30
CDR3: CAWTVSLGTKETQYF
DNA: TGTGCCTGGACTGTTTCCCTGGGGACTAAAGAGACCCAGTACTTC

D: TRBD2
size: many
J: TRBJ2-1
V: TRBV20-1
CDR3: CSARGLAENNEQFF
DNA: TGCAGTGCTAGGGGACTAGCGGAAAACAATGAGCAGTTCTTC

D: TRBD2
size: many
J: TRBJ2-7
V: TRBV20-1
CDR3: CSAPSGDDEQYF
DNA: TGCAGTGCTCCCAGCGGGGACGACGAGCAGTACTTC

D: -
size: few
J: TRBJ2-3
V: TRBV7-9
CDR3: CASSLRRGGRPLDTQYF
DNA: TGTGCCAGCAGCTTACGGAGGGGGGGACGCCCCCTGGATACGCAGTATTTT

D: TRBD2
size: few
J: TRBJ2-5
V: TRBV5-1
CDR3: CASSPKAGLAGVEETQYF
DNA: TGCGCCAGCAGCCCCAAGGCCGGACTAGCGGGAGTGGAGGAGACCCAGTACTTC

D: -
size: few
J: TRBJ2-1
V: TRBV20-1
CDR3: CSAREGLQFF
DNA: TGCAGTGCTAGAGAGGGTTTGCAGTTCTTC

D: -
size: few
J: TRBJ1-2
V: TRBV20-1
CDR3: CSAIGLALGYTF
DNA: TGCAGTGCTATAGGGTTGGCTCTTGGCTACACCTTC

D: TRBD1
size: many
J: TRBJ1-3
V: TRBV11-3
CDR3: CASSPTTGSGNTIYF
DNA: TGTGCCAGCAGCCCAACGACAGGGTCAGGAAACACCATATATTTT

D: TRBD1
size: many
J: TRBJ2-7
V: TRBV7-2
CDR3: CASSLRGQGNEQYF
DNA: TGTGCCAGCAGCTTAAGGGGACAGGGGAACGAGCAGTACTTC

D: -
size: many
J: TRBJ1-1
V: TRBV6-5
CDR3: CASSYGGSTEAFF
DNA: TGTGCCAGCAGTTACGGGGGGAGCACTGAAGCTTTCTTT

D: -
size: -
J: TRBJ2-1
V: TRBV12-3/TRBV12-4
CDR3: CASNKGNEQFF
DNA: TGTGCCAGCAACAAGGGGAATGAGCAGTTCTTC

D: TRBD2
size: -
J: TRBJ2-1
V: TRBV20-1
CDR3: CSASAPSGGLYNEQFF
DNA: TGCAGTGCTAGTGCTCCTAGCGGGGGCCTATACAATGAGCAGTTCTTC

D: TRBD1
size: -
J: TRBJ1-1
V: TRBV10-3
CDR3: CAIGGSGGEAFF
DNA: TGTGCCATCGGTGGATCAGGGGGGGAAGCTTTCTTT

D: TRBD1
size: -
J: TRBJ2-7
V: TRBV4-3
CDR3: CASSQDIGQGYYEQYF
DNA: TGCGCCAGCAGCCAAGATATTGGACAGGGCTACTACGAGCAGTACTTC

D: -
size: -
J: TRBJ1-1
V: TRBV7-2
CDR3: CASSLAGRREEAFF
DNA: TGTGCCAGCAGCTTAGCGGGTAGGAGGGAGGAAGCTTTCTTT

D: -
size: many
J: TRBJ1-1
V: TRBV10-2
CDR3: CASSERDSEAFF
DNA: TGCGCCAGCTCAGAGAGGGACTCTGAAGCTTTCTTT

D: TRBD2
size: -
J: TRBJ2-1
V: TRBV6-1
CDR3: CASSRVASGGSEQFF
DNA: TGTGCCAGCTCCCGGGTGGCTAGCGGGGGGAGTGAGCAGTTCTTC

D: TRBD1
size: -
J: TRBJ1-1
V: TRBV20-1
CDR3: CSARDERTGGTEAFF
DNA: TGCAGTGCTAGAGACGAGAGGACAGGGGGCACTGAAGCTTTCTTT

D: TRBD2
size: -
J: TRBJ2-2
V: TRBV12-3/TRBV12-4
CDR3: CAISLPSLRAGGPGELFF
DNA: TGTGCCATCAGTCTCCCGTCGCTGAGAGCGGGAGGTCCCGGGGAGCTGTTTTTT

D: TRBD1
size: -
J: TRBJ2-7
V: TRBV7-2
CDR3: CASSPTGQPIYEQYF
DNA: TGTGCCAGCAGCCCGACGGGACAGCCGATCTACGAGCAGTACTTC

D: -
size: -
J: TRBJ2-7
V: TRBV12-3/TRBV12-4
CDR3: CASSSLAEGEQYF
DNA: TGTGCCAGCAGTTCACTAGCCGAGGGAGAGCAGTACTTC

D: TRBD1
size: few
J: TRBJ1-2
V: TRBV5-1
CDR3: CASSSTGDNGYTF
DNA: TGCGCCAGCAGCTCGACAGGGGACAATGGCTACACCTTC

D: -
size: few
J: TRBJ2-7
V: TRBV3-1
CDR3: CASSQYDEQYF
DNA: TGTGCCAGCAGCCAATACGACGAGCAGTACTTC

D: -
size: -
J: TRBJ1-2
V: TRBV10-3
CDR3: CAISDKGPLWGYTF
DNA: TGTGCCATCAGTGACAAGGGGCCCCTTTGGGGCTACACCTTC

D: -
size: -
J: TRBJ2-4
V: TRBV7-8
CDR3: CASSSYGNIQYF
DNA: TGTGCCAGCAGCTCCTATGGGAACATTCAGTACTTC

D: -
size: few
J: TRBJ2-3
V: TRBV5-1
CDR3: CASSSTRQFTDTQYF
DNA: TGCGCCAGCAGCTCGACCCGACAGTTCACAGATACGCAGTATTTT